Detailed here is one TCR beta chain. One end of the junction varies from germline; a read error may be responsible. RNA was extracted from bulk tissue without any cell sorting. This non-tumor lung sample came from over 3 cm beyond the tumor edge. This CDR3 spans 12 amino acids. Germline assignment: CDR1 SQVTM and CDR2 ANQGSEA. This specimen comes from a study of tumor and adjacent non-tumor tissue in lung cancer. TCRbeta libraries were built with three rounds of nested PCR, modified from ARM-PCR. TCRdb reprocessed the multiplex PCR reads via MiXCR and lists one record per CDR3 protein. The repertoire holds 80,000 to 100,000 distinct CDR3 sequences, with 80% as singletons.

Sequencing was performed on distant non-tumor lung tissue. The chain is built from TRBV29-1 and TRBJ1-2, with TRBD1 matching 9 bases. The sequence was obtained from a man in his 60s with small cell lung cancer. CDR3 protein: CGVGQGDYGYTF. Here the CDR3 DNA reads TGCGGCGTGGGACAGGGAGACTATGGCTACACCTTC.